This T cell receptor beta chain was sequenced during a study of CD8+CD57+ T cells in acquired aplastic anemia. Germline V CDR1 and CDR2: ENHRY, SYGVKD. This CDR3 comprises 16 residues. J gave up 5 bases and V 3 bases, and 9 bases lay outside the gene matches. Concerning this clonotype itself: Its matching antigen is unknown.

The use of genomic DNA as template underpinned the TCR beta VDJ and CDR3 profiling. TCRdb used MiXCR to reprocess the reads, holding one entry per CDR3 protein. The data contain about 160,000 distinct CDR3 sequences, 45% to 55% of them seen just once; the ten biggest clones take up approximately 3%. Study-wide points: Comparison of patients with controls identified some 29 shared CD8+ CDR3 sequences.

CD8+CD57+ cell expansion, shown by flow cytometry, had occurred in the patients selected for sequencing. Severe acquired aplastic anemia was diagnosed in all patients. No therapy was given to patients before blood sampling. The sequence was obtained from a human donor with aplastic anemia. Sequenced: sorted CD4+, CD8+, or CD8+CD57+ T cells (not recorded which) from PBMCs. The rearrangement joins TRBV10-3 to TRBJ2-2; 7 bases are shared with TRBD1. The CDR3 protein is CAISDDDRVGTGELFF. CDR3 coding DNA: TGTGCCATCAGTGATGACGACAGGGTTGGGACCGGGGAGCTGTTTTTT.